This passage covers 2 T cell receptor beta chains from one sample sequenced in a study of CD8 T cells in Susac syndrome (dated by TCRdb to the late 2010s). Library preparation used the immunoSEQ multiplex PCR assay. RNA was extracted using the RNeasy kit, and about 0.45 to 1 ug of the RNA was reverse transcribed with random hexamers. In TCRdb, the public reads were trimmed at Q25 with fastp and aligned with MiXCR, with productive beta chains retained. When rows share a CDR3 protein, they turn into one entry using the most common DNA and genes. Here the sample has under 300,000 distinct CDR3 sequences; 90% to 96% occur a single time. The top ten hold roughly 0.1% of the sample. The sequenced sample consisted of CD4+ T cells from PBMCs. These receptors were taken from a human donor with Susac syndrome.

The chain combines TRBV18 with TRBJ1-2; possibly TRBD1 for D (5 bases). Trimming removed 3 bases from V and 4 bases from J, with 12 bases in between. CDR3 length: 14 amino acids. Germline CDR1 is KGHSH and CDR2 is LQKENI. In nucleotides, the CDR3 is TGTGCCAGCTCACCTACCGACAGAATCTATGGCTACACCTTC. Protein: CASSPTDRIYGYTF.

The rearrangement links TRBV28 to TRBJ1-5; 9 nucleotides agree with TRBD1. This CDR3 has 15 residues. From germline, CDR1 is MDHEN and CDR2 SYDVKM. Trimming took 5 bases from V and 7 from J; bases not matched to a gene: 9. This CDR3 is CASSPRQGDRQPQHF. In DNA, the CDR3 is TGTGCCAGCAGTCCCCGACAGGGGGACAGGCAGCCCCAGCATTTT.